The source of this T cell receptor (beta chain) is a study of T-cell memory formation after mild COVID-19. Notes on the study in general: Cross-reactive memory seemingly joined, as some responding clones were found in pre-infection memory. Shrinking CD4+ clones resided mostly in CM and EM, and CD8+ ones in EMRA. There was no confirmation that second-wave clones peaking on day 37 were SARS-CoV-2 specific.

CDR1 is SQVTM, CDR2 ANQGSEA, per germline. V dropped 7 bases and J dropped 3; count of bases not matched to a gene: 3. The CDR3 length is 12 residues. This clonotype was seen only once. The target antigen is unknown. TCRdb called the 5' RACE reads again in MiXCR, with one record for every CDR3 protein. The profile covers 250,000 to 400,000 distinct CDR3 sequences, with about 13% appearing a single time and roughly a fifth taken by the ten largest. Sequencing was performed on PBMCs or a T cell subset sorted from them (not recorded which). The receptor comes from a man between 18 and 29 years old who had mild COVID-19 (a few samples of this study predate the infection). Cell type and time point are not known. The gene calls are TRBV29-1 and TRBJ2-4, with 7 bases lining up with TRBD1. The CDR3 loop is CSGRDSKNIQYF. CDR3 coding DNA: TGCAGCGGCCGGGACAGCAAAAACATTCAGTACTTC.